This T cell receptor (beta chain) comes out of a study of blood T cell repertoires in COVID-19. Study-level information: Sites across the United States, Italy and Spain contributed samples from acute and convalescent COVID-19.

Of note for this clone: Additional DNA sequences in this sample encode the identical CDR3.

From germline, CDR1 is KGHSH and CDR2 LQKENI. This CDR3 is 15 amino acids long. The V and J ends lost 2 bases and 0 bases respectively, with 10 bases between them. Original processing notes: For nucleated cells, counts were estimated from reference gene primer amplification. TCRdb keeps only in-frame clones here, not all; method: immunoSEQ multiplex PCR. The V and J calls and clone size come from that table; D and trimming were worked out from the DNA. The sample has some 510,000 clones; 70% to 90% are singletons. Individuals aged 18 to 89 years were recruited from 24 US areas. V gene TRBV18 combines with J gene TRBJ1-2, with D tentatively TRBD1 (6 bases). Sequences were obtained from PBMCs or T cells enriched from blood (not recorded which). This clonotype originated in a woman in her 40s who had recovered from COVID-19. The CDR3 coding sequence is TGTGCCAGCTCACCAGGGCAGGGGCCTAACTATGGCTACACCTTC. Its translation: CASSPGQGPNYGYTF.